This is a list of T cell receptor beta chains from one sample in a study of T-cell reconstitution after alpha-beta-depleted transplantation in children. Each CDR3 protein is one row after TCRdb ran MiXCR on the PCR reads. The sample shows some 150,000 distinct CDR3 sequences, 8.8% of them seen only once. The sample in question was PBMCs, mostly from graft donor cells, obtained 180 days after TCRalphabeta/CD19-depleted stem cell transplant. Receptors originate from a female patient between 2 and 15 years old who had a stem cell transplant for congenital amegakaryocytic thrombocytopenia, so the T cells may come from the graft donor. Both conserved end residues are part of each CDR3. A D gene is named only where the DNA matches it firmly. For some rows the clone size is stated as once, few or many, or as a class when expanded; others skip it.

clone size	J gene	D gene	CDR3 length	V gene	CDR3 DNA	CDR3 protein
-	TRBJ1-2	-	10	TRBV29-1	TGCAGCGCAAACCGGCACGGCCACACCTTC	CSANRHGHTF
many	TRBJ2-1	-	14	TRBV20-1	TGCAGTGCTAGCATCCGAGGAGGATACAATGAGCAGTTCTTC	CSASIRGGYNEQFF
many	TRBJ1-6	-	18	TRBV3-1	TGTGCCAGCAGCCAAGATCGATCTTCCGGGACACACAATTCACCCCTCCACTTT	CASSQDRSSGTHNSPLHF
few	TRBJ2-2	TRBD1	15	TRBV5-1	TGCGCCAGCAGGCCCGGGACAGGGGAGACCGGGGAGCTGTTTTTT	CASRPGTGETGELFF
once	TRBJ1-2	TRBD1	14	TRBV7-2	TGTGCCAGCAGCTTAGGTGGGACAGGGTTTGGCTACACCTTC	CASSLGGTGFGYTF
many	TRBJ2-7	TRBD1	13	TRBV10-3	TGTGCCAGACGGGACAGGGGAGCGGGCGAGCAGTACTTC	CARRDRGAGEQYF
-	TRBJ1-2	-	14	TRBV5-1	TGCGCCAGCAGCCCTCCGGGACTTAACTATGGCTACACCTTC	CASSPPGLNYGYTF
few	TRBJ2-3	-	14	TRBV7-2	TGTGCCAGCAGCTTAGGACTACAAGCAGATACGCAGTATTTT	CASSLGLQADTQYF
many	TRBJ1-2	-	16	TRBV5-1	TGCGCCAGCAGTCCCGGACCTGCCGGGACAAACTATGGCTACACCTTC	CASSPGPAGTNYGYTF
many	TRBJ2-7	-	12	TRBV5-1	TGCGCCAGCAGCTTGGGTGCTCGCGAGCAGTACTTC	CASSLGAREQYF
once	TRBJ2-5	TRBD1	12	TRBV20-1	TGCAGCGGACAGGGAATTGGGGAGACCCAGTACTTC	CSGQGIGETQYF
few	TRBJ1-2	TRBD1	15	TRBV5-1	TGCGCCAGCAGCTTGGGGCCGACAGGGATCGATGGCTACACCTTC	CASSLGPTGIDGYTF
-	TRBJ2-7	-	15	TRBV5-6	TGTGCCAGCAGCCCTTCGAGCAGGGGAGAGTCCGAGCAGTACTTC	CASSPSSRGESEQYF
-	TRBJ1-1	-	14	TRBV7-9	TGTGCCAGCAGCTTATTAACAGGGCGCACTGAAGCTTTCTTT	CASSLLTGRTEAFF
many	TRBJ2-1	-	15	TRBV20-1	TGCAGTGCTAATTCGGGGGGCCGCTCCTACAATGAGCAGTTCTTC	CSANSGGRSYNEQFF
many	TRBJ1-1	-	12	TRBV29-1	TGCAGCGTTCGCGCCCTGAACACTGAAGCTTTCTTT	CSVRALNTEAFF
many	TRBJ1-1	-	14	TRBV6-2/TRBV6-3	TGTGCCAGCAGTCAAGTTTGGACTACCACCGAAGCTTTCTTT	CASSQVWTTTEAFF
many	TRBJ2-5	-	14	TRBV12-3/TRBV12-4	TGTGCCAGCAGTTTTAAACCGGAAAGGGAGACCCAGTACTTC	CASSFKPERETQYF
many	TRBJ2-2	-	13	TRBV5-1	TGCGCCAGCAGCTCCAGGGAGGCCGGGGAGCTGTTTTTT	CASSSREAGELFF
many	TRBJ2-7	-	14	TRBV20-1	TGCAGTGCCCTGAGGAGCGGAAACCTCTACGAGCAGTACTTC	CSALRSGNLYEQYF
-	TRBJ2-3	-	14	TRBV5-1	TGCGCCAGCAGCCGGTGGACCGTCACAGATACGCAGTATTTT	CASSRWTVTDTQYF
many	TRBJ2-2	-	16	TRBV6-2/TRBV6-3	TGTGCCAGCAGTTACACGCGGGACCAAAACACCGGGGAGCTGTTTTTT	CASSYTRDQNTGELFF
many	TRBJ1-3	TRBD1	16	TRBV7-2	TGTGCCAGCAGCTTTGCAACAGGGGATTCTGGAAACACCATATATTTT	CASSFATGDSGNTIYF
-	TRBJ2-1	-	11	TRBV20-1	TGCAGTGCCCCCATCTACAATGAGCAGTTCTTC	CSAPIYNEQFF
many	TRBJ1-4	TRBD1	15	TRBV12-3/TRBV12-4	TGTGCCAGCAGTTCCACCGGGACAGGGCCCGAAAAACTGTTTTTT	CASSSTGTGPEKLFF
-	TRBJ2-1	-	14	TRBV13	TGTGCCAGCAGCTTGGGGATTGCGGTCAATGAGCAGTTCTTC	CASSLGIAVNEQFF
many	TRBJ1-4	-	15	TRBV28	TGTGCCAGCAGTTCCCCGCGCGGAGCTAATGAAAAACTGTTTTTT	CASSSPRGANEKLFF
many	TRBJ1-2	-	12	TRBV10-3	TGTGCCATCAGTGTGTCAGATTATGGCTACACCTTC	CAISVSDYGYTF
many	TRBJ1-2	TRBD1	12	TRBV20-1	TGCAGTGCTAGAGAGGGACAGGATGGCTACACCTTC	CSAREGQDGYTF
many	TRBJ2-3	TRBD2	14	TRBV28	TGTGCCAGCAGCGGGGGGGCCGGCGAAGATACGCAGTATTTT	CASSGGAGEDTQYF
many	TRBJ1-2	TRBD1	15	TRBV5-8	TGTGCCAGCGGCCCCCGGGACAGCCTCTTCTATGGCTACACCTTC	CASGPRDSLFYGYTF
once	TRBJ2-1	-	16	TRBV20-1	TGCAGTGCAAGGAAAGCGGGCTACAGCTCCCACAATGAGCAGTTCTTC	CSARKAGYSSHNEQFF
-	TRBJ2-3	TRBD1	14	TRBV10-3	TGTGCCATCAGTCTAGGGGGCGGCACAGATACGCAGTATTTT	CAISLGGGTDTQYF
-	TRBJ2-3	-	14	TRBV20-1	TGCAGTGCCGTGAGGGAGGGGGGGGCGGATACGCAGTATTTT	CSAVREGGADTQYF
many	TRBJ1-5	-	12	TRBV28	TGTGCCAGCAGAAAAGTGACTCAGCCCCAGCATTTT	CASRKVTQPQHF
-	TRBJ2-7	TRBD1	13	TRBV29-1	TGCACCGTTGGGGACAGGGGCTCATACGAGCAGTACTTC	CTVGDRGSYEQYF
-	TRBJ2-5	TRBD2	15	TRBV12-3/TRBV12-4	TGTGCCAGCAGTTTAGACAGCGGGGGGGGAGAGACCCAGTACTTC	CASSLDSGGGETQYF
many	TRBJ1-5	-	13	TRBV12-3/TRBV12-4	TGTGCCAGCAGTTTAGGGACTGGTCAGCCCCAGCATTTT	CASSLGTGQPQHF
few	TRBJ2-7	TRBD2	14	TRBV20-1	TGCAGTGCTGACCGGGGCGGGAGTTCCTACGAGCAGTACTTC	CSADRGGSSYEQYF
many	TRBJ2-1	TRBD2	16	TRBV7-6	TGTGCCAGCAGCTTGTCTAGCGGGAGCTCCTACAATGAGCAGTTCTTC	CASSLSSGSSYNEQFF
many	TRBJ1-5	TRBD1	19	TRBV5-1	TGCGCCAGCAGCTTGAGGGACAGGGACACACAACGGGTTGGTCAGCCCCAGCATTTT	CASSLRDRDTQRVGQPQHF
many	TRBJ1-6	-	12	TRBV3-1	TGTGCCAGCAGCCACTGGGGCTCACCCCTCCACTTT	CASSHWGSPLHF
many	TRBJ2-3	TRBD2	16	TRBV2	TGTGCCAGCAGTCGTCGGACTAGCGGGAGGACAGATACGCAGTATTTT	CASSRRTSGRTDTQYF
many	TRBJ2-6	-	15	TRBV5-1	TGCGCCAGCAGCTTTTGGGGGGCTGGGGCCAACGTCCTGACTTTC	CASSFWGAGANVLTF
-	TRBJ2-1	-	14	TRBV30	TGTGCCTGGAGTGACCTTACTAGGTCCGGTGAGCAGTTCTTC	CAWSDLTRSGEQFF
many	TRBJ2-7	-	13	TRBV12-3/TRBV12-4	TGTGCCAGCAGTGGGTTAGCGGCCTACGAGCAGTACTTC	CASSGLAAYEQYF
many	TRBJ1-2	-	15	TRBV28	TGTGCCAGCAGTTTAGGATTGACGGTATCCTATGGCTACACCTTC	CASSLGLTVSYGYTF
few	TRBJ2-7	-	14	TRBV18	TGTGCCAGCTCACCCCCCAAGGCCCCTGTGGAGCAGTACTTC	CASSPPKAPVEQYF
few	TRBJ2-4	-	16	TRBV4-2	TGTGCCAGCAGCCAAGCTGGGGGGCGGACCAAAAACATTCAGTACTTC	CASSQAGGRTKNIQYF
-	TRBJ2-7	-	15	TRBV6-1	TGTGCCAGCAGTAGGTCCGTGACAAATCGCCACGAGCAGTACTTC	CASSRSVTNRHEQYF
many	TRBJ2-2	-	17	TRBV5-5	TGTGCCAGCAGCTTGTTCCGGGGTGGAGTTGGCACCGGGGAGCTGTTTTTT	CASSLFRGGVGTGELFF
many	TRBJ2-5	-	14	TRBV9	TGTGCCAGCAGCGTAGGCGGGACAGTCGAGACCCAGTACTTC	CASSVGGTVETQYF
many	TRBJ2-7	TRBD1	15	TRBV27	TGTGCCAGCAGCCCAAGACAGGGGAAAACCTACGAGCAGTACTTC	CASSPRQGKTYEQYF
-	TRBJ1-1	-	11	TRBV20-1	TGCAGCCGAGGGCAAGGCACTGAAGCTTTCTTT	CSRGQGTEAFF
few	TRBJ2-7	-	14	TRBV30	TGTGCCTGGAGTCCCCGGACAGCCTCCTACGAGCAGTACTTC	CAWSPRTASYEQYF